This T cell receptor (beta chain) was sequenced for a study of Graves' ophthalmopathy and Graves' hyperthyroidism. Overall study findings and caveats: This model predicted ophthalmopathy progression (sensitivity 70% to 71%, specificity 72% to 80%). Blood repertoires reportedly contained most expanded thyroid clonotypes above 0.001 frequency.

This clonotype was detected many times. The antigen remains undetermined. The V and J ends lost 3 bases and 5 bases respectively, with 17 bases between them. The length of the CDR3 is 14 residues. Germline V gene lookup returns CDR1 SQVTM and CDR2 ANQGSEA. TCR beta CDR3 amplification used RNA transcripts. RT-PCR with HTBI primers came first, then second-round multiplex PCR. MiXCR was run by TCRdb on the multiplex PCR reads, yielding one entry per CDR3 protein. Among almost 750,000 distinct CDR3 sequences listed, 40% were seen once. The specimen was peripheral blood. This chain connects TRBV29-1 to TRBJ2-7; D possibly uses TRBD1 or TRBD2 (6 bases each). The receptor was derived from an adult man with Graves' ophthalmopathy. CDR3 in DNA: TGCAGCGTTGACGGGGGAACAGGGACTCACGAGCAGTACTTC. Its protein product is CSVDGGTGTHEQYF.